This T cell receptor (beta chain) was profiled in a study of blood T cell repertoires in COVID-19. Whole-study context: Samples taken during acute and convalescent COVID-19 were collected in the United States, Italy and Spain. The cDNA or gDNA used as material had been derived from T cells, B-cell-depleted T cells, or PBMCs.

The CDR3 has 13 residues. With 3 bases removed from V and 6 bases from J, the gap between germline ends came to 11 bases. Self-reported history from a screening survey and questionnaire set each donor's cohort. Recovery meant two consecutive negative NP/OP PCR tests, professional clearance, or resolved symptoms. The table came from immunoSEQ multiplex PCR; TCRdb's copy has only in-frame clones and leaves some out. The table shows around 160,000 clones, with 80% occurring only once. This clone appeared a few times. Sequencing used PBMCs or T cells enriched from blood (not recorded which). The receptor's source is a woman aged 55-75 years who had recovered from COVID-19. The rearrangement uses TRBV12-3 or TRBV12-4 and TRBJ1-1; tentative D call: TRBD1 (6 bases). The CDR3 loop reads CASSFGQPSEAFF. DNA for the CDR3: TGTGCCAGCAGTTTTGGACAGCCCTCTGAAGCTTTCTTT.